Each of the 13 T cell receptor beta chains below was sequenced from the same sample in a study of siplizumab effects on memory and regulatory T cells. Clones were read by immunoSEQ multiplex PCR, and TCRdb kept only the in-frame ones, dropping some. The sample includes roughly 5,300 clones, 45% to 50% seen only once; the top ten take around 80%. These receptors have no known antigen. Coculture of the mixed lymphocyte reaction cells took place at 37 degrees C and lasted 6 days. Sequencing was done on a sample of CFSE-low (dividing) CD8+ T cells sorted from an allogeneic mixed lymphocyte reaction. The source of these receptors is a human donor in good health; the cells came from an allogeneic mixed lymphocyte reaction. Some clones in this sample may be carry-over from other donors' samples.

A few counts support this clone. The CDR3 DNA reads as TGCGCCAGCAGCCCCCGAGACGTGGGCACAGATACGCAGTATTTT. This sequence encodes CASSPRDVGTDTQYF. The chain links TRBV4-1 to TRBJ2-3; D remains unclear. The CDR3 is made up of 15 amino acids. Germline V gene sequence: CDR1 MGHRA, CDR2 YSYEKL. The V and J ends lost 4 bases and 1 base respectively, with 12 bases between them.

V usage is TRBV28 and J usage is TRBJ1-1, with D possibly matching TRBD1 (5 bases). The CDR3 covers 13 residues. Germline V gene data show CDR1 as MDHEN and CDR2 as SYDVKM. V lost 3 bases, J lost 8 bases, and 13 bases lay in between. CDR3 nucleotide sequence: TGTGCCAGCAGTTTTTTAACCGGGGCCGAAGCTTTCTTT. It codes for CASSFLTGAEAFF.

Notes on this clone: Its ends do not fully match the called genes, so a read error is possible. The rearrangement links TRBV9 to TRBJ2-1, with D perhaps matching TRBD1 or TRBD2 (5 bases each). CDR1 and CDR2 (germline): SGDLS, YYNGEE. The CDR3 extends over 12 amino acids. The DNA for the CDR3 is TGTGCCAGCAGCGTAGACGGGGCTGAATTTATCTTC. Its translation is CASSVDGAEFIF.

CDR3 region: CASSDIESHQETQYF. The DNA for the CDR3 is TGTGCCAGCAGTGACATCGAATCCCATCAAGAGACCCAGTACTTC. The rearrangement uses TRBV27 and TRBJ2-5; D gene ambiguous. Germline values: CDR1 MNHEY, CDR2 SMNVEV (reference sequence). CDR3 length: 15 residues. V was pared by 5 bases and J by 2 bases, with 15 bases between.

This clone was seen a few times. The chain combines TRBV13 with TRBJ2-5, with 8 bases that match TRBD1. The CDR3 covers 16 residues. V shed 5 bases and J 5 bases; nucleotides not matched to a gene: 13. Germline loops: CDR1 PRHDT, CDR2 FYEKMQ (reference sequence). CDR3 residues: CASSPGQGNPLETQYF. The DNA for the CDR3 is TGTGCCAGCAGCCCAGGACAGGGAAACCCGTTGGAGACCCAGTACTTC. Combining the CDR3 with reference TRBV13 and TRBJ2-5 gives the whole variable domain AAGVIQSPRHLIKEKRETATLKCYPIPRHDTVYWYQQGPGQDPQFLISFYEKMQSDKGSIPDRFSAQQFSDYHSELNMSSLELGDSALYFCASSPGQGNPLETQYFGPGTRLLVL.

The V and J genes are TRBV28 and TRBJ2-1, with 10 bases matching TRBD2. The CDR3 is made up of 18 amino acids. The germline CDR1 and CDR2 sequences are MDHEN and SYDVKM. J lost 13 bases, V lost 5 bases, and 23 bases had no gene match. DNA for the CDR3: TGTGCCAGCAGTGACTACCCGGGGGAGCGGGAGGGCTTACCGGAACAGTTCTTC. Amino acids: CASSDYPGEREGLPEQFF.

This clone was observed a handful of times. This chain uses TRBV19 with TRBJ2-7; 11 nucleotides agree with TRBD2. Losses at the gene ends were 3 bases for V and 4 bases for J; bases not matched to a gene: 2. Germline V gene sequence: CDR1 LNHDA, CDR2 SQIVND (reference sequence). This CDR3 is 14 amino acids long. The CDR3 sequence: CASSISSGRYEQYF. The CDR3 nucleotides read TGTGCCAGTAGTATCTCTAGCGGGAGGTACGAGCAGTACTTC.

The CDR3 reads CASSFGRGEQFF. The CDR3 DNA reads TGTGCCAGCAGCTTCGGACGCGGTGAGCAGTTCTTC. The V gene is TRBV5-4, the J gene TRBJ2-1, with D unclear. CDR3 length: 12 residues. Germline V lookup: CDR1 SGHNT, CDR2 YYREEE (reference sequence). Trimming removed 2 bases at V and 9 bases at J, with 9 bases between.

The J gene is TRBJ2-1, the V gene TRBV19; 12 bases map to TRBD2. The germline CDR1 and CDR2 sequences are LNHDA and SQIVND (reference sequence). V shed 5 bases, J shed 2 bases, and the junction held 4 bases outside the gene matches. CDR3 length: 16 amino acids. CDR3 in DNA: TGTGCCAGTAGTCCGACTAGCGGGGGCACCTACAATGAGCAGTTCTTC. This translates into CASSPTSGGTYNEQFF.

Only a few counts were recorded for this clone. The rearrangement links TRBV27 to TRBJ2-7; 13 bases line up with TRBD2. The germline V gene encodes CDR1 MNHEY and CDR2 SMNVEV (reference sequence). Unmatched junction bases numbered 8, after V lost 6 bases and J lost 6 bases. This CDR3 region has 15 residues. The CDR3 reads CASRIGLAGVVEQYF. The CDR3 coding sequence is TGTGCCAGCAGAATTGGACTAGCGGGAGTTGTCGAGCAGTACTTC.

This clone was detected only a few times. The V call is TRBV13, the J call TRBJ2-3; 9 bases match TRBD2. CDR1 and CDR2 (germline): PRHDT, FYEKMQ (reference sequence). The CDR3 runs 15 residues. J gave up 1 base and V 6 bases, and 5 bases lay outside the gene matches. The chain's CDR3 is CASRRRTSGTDTQYF. DNA of the CDR3: TGTGCCAGCAGGCGCCGGACTAGCGGCACAGATACGCAGTATTTT.

On this clone itself: Other DNA sequences in the sample encode the same CDR3. V is TRBV28 and J is TRBJ1-5; D is unclear. Per germline, CDR1 MDHEN and CDR2 SYDVKM. The ends were cut back, 4 bases at V and 1 base at J, with 14 bases in the middle. The CDR3 loop spans 16 amino acids. As DNA, the CDR3 is TGTGCCAGCAGTTCCCCCGCGTTGGGGAGCAATCAGCCCCAGCATTTT. This gives the protein CASSSPALGSNQPQHF.

The genes are TRBV27 and TRBJ1-6; D unresolved. CDR3 length equals 16 residues. Germline loops: CDR1 MNHEY, CDR2 SMNVEV (reference sequence). Trimming took 1 base from V and 3 from J, leaving 10 bases between them. The DNA of the CDR3 is TGTGCCAGCAGTTTATTCGTTTCAGACTATAATTCACCCCTCCACTTT. As protein: CASSLFVSDYNSPLHF.